This T cell receptor (beta chain) came from a study of CD8 T cells in ankylosing spondylitis. Study observations and caveats: There was a TCR beta motif, made of eight highly homologous variants, that appeared characteristic of ankylosing spondylitis blood. The disease-linked clones had a CD8+ phenotype and low blood frequencies. Significantly higher representation of disease-linked clones was reported for matched ankylosing spondylitis synovial fluid. Some motif variants were previously reported in reactive arthritis synovial fluid and blood.

The trim removed 6 bases at V and 6 bases at J, leaving 4 bases unmatched. The V gene's germline CDR1 is MDHEN and CDR2 SYDVKM. The CDR3 has 13 amino acids. This clonotype was counted at least ten times. No antigen is known for it. TCRdb called the 5' RACE reads again in MiXCR, with one record for every CDR3 protein. This sample carries some 250,000 distinct CDR3 sequences, around 10% of them seen once, and the ten largest clones take 6% to 7.5%. Sequencing was carried out using blood, either unsorted or a sorted T cell fraction (not recorded which). The receptor was derived from a male donor with ankylosing spondylitis or in good health (not recorded which). The chain couples TRBV28 to TRBJ1-2, with 10 bases aligning to TRBD1. CDR3 sequence reads: CASSLDRGNGYTF. CDR3 coding DNA: TGTGCCAGCAGCTTGGACAGGGGGAATGGCTACACCTTC.